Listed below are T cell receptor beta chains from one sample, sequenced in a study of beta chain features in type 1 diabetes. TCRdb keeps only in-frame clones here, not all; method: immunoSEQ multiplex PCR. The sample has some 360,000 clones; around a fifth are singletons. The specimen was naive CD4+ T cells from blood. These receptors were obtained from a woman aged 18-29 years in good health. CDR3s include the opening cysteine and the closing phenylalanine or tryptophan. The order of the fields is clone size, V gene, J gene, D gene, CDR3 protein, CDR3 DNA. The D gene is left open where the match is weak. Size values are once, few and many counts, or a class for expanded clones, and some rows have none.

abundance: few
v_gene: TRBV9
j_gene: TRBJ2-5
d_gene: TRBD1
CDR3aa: CASSPLDRVVGETQYF
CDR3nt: TGTGCCAGCAGCCCTCTGGACAGGGTAGTTGGAGAGACCCAGTACTTC

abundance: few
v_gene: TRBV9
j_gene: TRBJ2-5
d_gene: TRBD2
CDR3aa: CASSVGQLLAGGETQYF
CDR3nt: TGTGCCAGCAGCGTGGGACAGCTTCTAGCGGGAGGCGAGACCCAGTACTTC

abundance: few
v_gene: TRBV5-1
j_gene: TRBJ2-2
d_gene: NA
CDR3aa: CASSVQGNTGELFF
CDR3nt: TGCGCCAGCAGCGTACAGGGGAACACCGGGGAGCTGTTTTTT

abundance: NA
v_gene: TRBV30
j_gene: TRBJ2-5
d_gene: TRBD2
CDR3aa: CAWTASSGRWETQYF
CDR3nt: TGTGCCTGGACCGCATCTAGCGGGAGATGGGAGACCCAGTACTTC

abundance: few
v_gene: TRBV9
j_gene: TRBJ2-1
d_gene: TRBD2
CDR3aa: CASSVAPSSGNEQFF
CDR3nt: TGTGCCAGCAGCGTAGCCCCGAGTAGCGGGAATGAGCAGTTCTTC

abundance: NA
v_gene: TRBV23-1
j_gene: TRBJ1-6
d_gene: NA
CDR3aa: CASSKVWTVYNSPLHF
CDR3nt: TGCGCCAGCAGTAAGGTCTGGACAGTCTATAATTCACCCCTCCACTTT

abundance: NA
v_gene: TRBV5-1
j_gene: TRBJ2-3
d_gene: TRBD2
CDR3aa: CASAGTKGTDTQYF
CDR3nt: TGCGCCAGCGCCGGGACTAAGGGGACAGATACGCAGTATTTT

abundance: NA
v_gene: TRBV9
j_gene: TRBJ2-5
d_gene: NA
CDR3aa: CASSVEGRAETQYF
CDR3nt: TGTGCCAGCAGCGTAGAAGGGCGGGCGGAGACCCAGTACTTC

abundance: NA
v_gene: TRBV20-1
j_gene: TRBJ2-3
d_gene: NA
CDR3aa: CSAREGITQYF
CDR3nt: TGCAGTGCTAGGGAGGGCATCACGCAGTATTTT

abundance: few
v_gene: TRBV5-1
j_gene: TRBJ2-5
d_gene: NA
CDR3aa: CASSTGRGIETQYF
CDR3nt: TGCGCCAGCAGCACCGGAAGGGGAATAGAGACCCAGTACTTC

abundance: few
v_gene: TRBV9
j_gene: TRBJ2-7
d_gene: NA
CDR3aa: CASSVGESLNEQYF
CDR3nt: TGTGCCAGCAGCGTAGGAGAATCCCTCAACGAGCAGTACTTC

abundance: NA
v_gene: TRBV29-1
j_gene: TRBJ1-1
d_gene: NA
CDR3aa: CSALKYDLNTEAFF
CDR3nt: TGCAGCGCGCTCAAATATGACTTGAACACTGAAGCTTTCTTT

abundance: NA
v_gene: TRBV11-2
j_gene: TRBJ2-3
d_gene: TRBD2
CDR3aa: CASSSGLAGVRDTQYF
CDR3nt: TGTGCCAGCAGCTCGGGACTAGCGGGAGTGAGAGATACGCAGTATTTT

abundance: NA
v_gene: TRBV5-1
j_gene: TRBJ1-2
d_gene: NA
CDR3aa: CASSLGTATNYGYTF
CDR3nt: TGCGCCAGCAGCCTCGGCACAGCTACTAACTATGGCTACACCTTC

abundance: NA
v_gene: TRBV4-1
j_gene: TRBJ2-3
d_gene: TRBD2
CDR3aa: CASSQDEGGGLASTDTQYF
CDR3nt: TGCGCCAGCAGCCAAGATGAGGGGGGGGGACTAGCGAGCACAGATACGCAGTATTTT

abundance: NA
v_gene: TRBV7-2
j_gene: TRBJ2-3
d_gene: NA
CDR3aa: CASSLQADTQYF
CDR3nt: TGTGCCAGCAGCTTACAGGCAGATACGCAGTATTTT

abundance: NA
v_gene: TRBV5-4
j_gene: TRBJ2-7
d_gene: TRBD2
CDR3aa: CASSSLAGGILEQYF
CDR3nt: TGTGCCAGCAGCTCACTAGCGGGAGGCATCCTAGAGCAGTACTTC

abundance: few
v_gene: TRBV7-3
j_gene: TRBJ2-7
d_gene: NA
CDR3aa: CASSQGGGDAYEQYF
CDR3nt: TGTGCCAGCAGCCAGGGGGGAGGCGACGCCTACGAGCAGTACTTC

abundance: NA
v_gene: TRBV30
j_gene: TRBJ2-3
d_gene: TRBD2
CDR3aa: CAWSKREGLGDTQYF
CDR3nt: TGTGCCTGGAGTAAGCGGGAGGGCCTGGGAGATACGCAGTATTTT

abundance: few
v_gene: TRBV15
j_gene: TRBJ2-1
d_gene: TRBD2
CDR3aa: CATSRDVGTSDEQFF
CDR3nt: TGTGCCACCAGCAGAGACGTCGGGACTAGCGATGAGCAGTTCTTC

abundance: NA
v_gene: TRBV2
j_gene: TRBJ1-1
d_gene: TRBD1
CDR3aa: CASSRGGRDTEAFF
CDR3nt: TGTGCCAGCAGCCGAGGGGGCAGGGACACTGAAGCTTTCTTT

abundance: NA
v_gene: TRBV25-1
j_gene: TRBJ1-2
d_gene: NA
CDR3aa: CASSTGDYGYTF
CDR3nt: TGTGCCAGCAGTACGGGGGACTATGGCTACACCTTC

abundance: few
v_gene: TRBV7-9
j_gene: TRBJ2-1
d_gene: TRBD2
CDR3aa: CASSPISGRAGEQFF
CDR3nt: TGTGCCAGCAGCCCTATTAGCGGGAGGGCGGGAGAGCAGTTCTTC

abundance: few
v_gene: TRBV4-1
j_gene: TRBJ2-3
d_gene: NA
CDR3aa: CASSQDRALPPSTDTQYF
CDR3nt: TGCGCCAGCAGCCAAGACAGGGCTTTACCACCTAGCACAGATACGCAGTATTTT

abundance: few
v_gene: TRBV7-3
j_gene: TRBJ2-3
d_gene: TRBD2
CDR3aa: CASSPGLADNTDTQYF
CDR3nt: TGTGCCAGCAGCCCTGGGCTAGCGGACAACACAGATACGCAGTATTTT

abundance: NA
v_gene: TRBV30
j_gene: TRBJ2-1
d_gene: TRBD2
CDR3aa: CAWSGIAGGSSYNEQFF
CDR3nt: TGTGCCTGGAGTGGAATAGCGGGAGGGAGCTCCTACAATGAGCAGTTCTTC

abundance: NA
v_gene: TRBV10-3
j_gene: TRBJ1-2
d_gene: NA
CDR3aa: CAISDPKGEGSYGYTF
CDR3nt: TGTGCCATCAGTGATCCCAAAGGGGAGGGTAGCTATGGCTACACCTTC

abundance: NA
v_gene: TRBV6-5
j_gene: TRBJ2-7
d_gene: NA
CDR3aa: CASSPLRGEQYF
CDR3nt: TGTGCCAGCAGTCCCCTCCGAGGGGAGCAGTACTTC

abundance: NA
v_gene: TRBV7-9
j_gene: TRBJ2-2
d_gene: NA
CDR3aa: CASSLRQGNTGELFF
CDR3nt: TGTGCCAGCAGCTTAAGGCAGGGGAACACCGGGGAGCTGTTTTTT

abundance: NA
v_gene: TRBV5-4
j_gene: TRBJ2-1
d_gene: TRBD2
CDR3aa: CASSLARTGTSTFRVGQFF
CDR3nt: TGTGCCAGCAGCTTGGCACGGACCGGGACTAGCACCTTTAGGGTGGGGCAGTTCTTC

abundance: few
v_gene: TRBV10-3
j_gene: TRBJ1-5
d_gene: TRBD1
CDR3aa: CAIGDRPHQPQHF
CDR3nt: TGTGCCATCGGGGACAGACCTCATCAGCCCCAGCATTTT

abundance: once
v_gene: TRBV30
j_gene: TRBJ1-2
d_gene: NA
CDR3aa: CALSEGPAGYTF
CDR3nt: TGTGCCTTATCGGAGGGACCGGCTGGCTACACCTTC

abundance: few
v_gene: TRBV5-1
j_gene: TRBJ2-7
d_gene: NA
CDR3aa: CASSLLGTQAASEQYF
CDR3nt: TGCGCCAGCAGCTTACTGGGTACGCAGGCAGCCAGCGAGCAGTACTTC

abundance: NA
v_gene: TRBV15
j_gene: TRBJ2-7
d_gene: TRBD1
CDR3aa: CATSRDDRVHEQYF
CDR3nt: TGTGCCACCAGCAGAGACGACAGGGTACACGAGCAGTACTTC

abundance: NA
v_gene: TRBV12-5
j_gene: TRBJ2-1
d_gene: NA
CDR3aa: CASGLAYRVDEQFF
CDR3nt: TGTGCTAGTGGTTTGGCATACAGGGTGGATGAGCAGTTCTTC

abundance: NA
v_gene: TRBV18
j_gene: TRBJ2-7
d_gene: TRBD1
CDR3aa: CASSPPWTGSYEQYF
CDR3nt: TGTGCCAGCTCACCACCATGGACAGGGTCCTACGAGCAGTACTTC

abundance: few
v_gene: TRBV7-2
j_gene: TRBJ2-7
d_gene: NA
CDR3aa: CASSLVRGSNREQYF
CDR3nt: TGTGCCAGCAGCTTAGTTAGAGGGTCCAATAGGGAGCAGTACTTC

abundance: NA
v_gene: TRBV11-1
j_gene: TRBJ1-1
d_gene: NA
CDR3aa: CASSLGTVNTEAFF
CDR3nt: TGTGCCAGCAGCTTAGGAACGGTGAACACTGAAGCTTTCTTT

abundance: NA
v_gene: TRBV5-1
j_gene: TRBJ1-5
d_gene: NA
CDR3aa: CASSPIPGGNQPQHF
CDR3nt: TGCGCCAGCAGCCCAATCCCAGGGGGCAATCAGCCCCAGCATTTT

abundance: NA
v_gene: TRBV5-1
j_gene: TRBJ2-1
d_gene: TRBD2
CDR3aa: CASSGSGVDEQFF
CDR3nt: TGCGCCAGCAGTGGTAGCGGGGTCGATGAGCAGTTCTTC

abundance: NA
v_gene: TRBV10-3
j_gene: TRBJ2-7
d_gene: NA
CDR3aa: CAISRGAETYEQYF
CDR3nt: TGTGCCATCAGTCGGGGGGCCGAAACCTACGAGCAGTACTTC

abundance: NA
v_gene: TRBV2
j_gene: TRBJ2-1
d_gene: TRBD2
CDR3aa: CASSEVGLAEFF
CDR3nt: TGTGCCAGCAGTGAAGTGGGACTAGCGGAGTTCTTC

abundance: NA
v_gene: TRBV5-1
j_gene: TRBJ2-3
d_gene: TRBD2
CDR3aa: CASSFSGATTDTQYF
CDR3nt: TGCGCCAGCAGCTTTAGCGGGGCGACCACAGATACGCAGTATTTT

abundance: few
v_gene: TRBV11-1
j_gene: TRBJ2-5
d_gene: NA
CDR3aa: CASSLAGGGGGETQYF
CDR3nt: TGTGCCAGCAGCTTAGCCGGAGGAGGGGGCGGAGAGACCCAGTACTTC

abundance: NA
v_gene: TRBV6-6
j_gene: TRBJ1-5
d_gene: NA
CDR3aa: CASRRVNQPQHF
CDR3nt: TGTGCCAGCCGACGGGTTAATCAGCCCCAGCATTTT

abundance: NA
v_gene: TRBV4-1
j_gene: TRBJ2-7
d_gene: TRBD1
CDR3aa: CASSQVAQGAGEQYF
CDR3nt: TGCGCCAGCAGCCAAGTGGCACAGGGGGCGGGTGAGCAGTACTTC

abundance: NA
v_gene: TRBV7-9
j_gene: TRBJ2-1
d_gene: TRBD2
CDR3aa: CASSLSGGYNEQFF
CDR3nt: TGTGCCAGCAGCTTAAGCGGGGGGTACAATGAGCAGTTCTTC

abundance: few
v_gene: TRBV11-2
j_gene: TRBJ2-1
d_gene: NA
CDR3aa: CASSSLRGYNEQFF
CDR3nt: TGTGCCAGCAGCTCCCTTCGGGGCTACAATGAGCAGTTCTTC

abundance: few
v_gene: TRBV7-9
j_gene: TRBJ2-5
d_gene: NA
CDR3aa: CASSLARALRETQYF
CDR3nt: TGTGCCAGCAGCTTAGCCAGGGCCCTTCGAGAGACCCAGTACTTC

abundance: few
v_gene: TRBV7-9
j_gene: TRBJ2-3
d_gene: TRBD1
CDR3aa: CASSSGAGTGGTDTQYF
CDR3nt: TGTGCCAGCAGCTCCGGAGCCGGGACAGGGGGCACAGATACGCAGTATTTT

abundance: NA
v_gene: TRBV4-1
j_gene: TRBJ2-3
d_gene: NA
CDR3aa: CASSQVGIQRGTDTQYF
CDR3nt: TGCGCCAGCAGCCAAGTCGGTATCCAGCGGGGCACAGATACGCAGTATTTT

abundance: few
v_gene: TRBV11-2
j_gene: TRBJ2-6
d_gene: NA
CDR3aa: CASSQGTVLSGANVLTF
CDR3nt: TGTGCCAGCAGCCAAGGCACAGTTCTCTCTGGGGCCAACGTCCTGACTTTC

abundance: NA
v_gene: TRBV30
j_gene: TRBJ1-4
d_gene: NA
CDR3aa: CARTERGWNEKLFF
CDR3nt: TGTGCCCGTACGGAGCGGGGGTGGAACGAAAAACTGTTTTTT

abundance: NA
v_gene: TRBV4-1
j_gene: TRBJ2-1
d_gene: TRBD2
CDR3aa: CASSQVRAGVQYNEQFF
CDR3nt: TGCGCCAGCAGCCAAGTGAGGGCGGGAGTACAATACAATGAGCAGTTCTTC

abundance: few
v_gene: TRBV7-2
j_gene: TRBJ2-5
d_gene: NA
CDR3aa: CASSFLRETQYF
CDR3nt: TGTGCCAGCAGCTTCCTACGAGAGACCCAGTACTTC

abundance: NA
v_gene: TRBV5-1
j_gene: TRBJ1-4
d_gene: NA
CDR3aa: CASSERGGEEKLFF
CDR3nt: TGCGCCAGCAGCGAAAGGGGGGGAGAAGAAAAACTGTTTTTT

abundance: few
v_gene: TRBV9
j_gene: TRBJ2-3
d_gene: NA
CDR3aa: CASSVVGGLTDTQYF
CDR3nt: TGTGCCAGCAGCGTAGTGGGCGGACTCACAGATACGCAGTATTTT

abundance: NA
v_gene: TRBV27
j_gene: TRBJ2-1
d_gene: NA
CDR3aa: CASRQNSGSYNEQFF
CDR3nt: TGTGCCAGCAGGCAGAACAGCGGATCCTACAATGAGCAGTTCTTC

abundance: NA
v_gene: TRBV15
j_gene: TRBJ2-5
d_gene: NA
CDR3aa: CATSGGGETQYF
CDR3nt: TGTGCCACCAGCGGGGGGGGCGAGACCCAGTACTTC